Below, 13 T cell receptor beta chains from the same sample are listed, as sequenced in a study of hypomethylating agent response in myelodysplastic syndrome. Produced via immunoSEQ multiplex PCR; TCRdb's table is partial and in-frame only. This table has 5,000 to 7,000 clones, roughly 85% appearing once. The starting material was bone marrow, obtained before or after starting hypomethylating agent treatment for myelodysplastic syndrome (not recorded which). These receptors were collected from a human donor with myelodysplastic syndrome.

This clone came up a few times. CDR3 protein: CASSHDRPLNSPLHF. The CDR3 region has the DNA TGTGCCAGCAGCCACGACAGACCCCTAAATTCACCCCTCCACTTT. V usage is TRBV14 and J usage is TRBJ1-6; maybe TRBD1 (5 bases). The CDR3 is 15 amino acids. The ends were cut back, 3 bases at V and 7 bases at J, with 13 bases in the middle. Germline V lookup: CDR1 SGHDN, CDR2 FVKESK.

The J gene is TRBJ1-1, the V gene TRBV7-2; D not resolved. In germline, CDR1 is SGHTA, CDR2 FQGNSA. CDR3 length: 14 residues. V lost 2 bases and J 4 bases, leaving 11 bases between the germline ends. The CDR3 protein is CASSLIGLFTEAFF. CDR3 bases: TGTGCCAGCAGCTTAATCGGACTTTTCACTGAAGCTTTCTTT.

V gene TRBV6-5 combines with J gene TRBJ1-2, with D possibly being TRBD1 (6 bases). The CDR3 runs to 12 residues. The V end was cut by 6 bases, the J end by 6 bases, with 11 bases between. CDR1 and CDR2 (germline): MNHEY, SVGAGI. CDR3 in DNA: TGTGCCAGCAGGACGAGGGGGGATGGCTACACCTTC. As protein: CASRTRGDGYTF.

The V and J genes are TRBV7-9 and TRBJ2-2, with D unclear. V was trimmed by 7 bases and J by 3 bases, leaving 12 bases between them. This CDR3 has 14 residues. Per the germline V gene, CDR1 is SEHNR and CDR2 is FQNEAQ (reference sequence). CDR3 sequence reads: CASTQTRHTGELFF. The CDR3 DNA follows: TGTGCCAGCACCCAGACACGACACACCGGGGAGCTGTTTTTT.

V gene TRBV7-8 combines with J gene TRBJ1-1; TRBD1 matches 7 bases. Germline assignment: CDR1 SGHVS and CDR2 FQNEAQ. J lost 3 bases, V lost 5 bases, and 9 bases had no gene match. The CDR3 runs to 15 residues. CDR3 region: CASSPPTGAYTEAFF. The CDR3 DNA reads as TGTGCCAGCAGCCCCCCCACAGGGGCCTACACTGAAGCTTTCTTT.

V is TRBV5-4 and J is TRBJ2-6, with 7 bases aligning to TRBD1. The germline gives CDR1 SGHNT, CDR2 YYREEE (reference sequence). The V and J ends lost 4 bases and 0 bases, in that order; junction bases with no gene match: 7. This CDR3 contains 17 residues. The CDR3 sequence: CASSPPGQLSGANVLTF. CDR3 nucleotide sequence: TGTGCCAGCAGCCCGCCGGGACAGCTCTCTGGGGCCAACGTCCTGACTTTC.

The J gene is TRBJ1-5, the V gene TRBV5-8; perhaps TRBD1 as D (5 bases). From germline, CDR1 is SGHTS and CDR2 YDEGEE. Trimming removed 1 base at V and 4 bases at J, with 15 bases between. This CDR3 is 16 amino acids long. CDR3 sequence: CASSLPGLRKNQPQHF. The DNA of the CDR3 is TGTGCCAGCAGCTTGCCGGGACTCAGGAAGAATCAGCCCCAGCATTTT. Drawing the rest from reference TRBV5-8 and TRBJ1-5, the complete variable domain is EAGVTQSPTHLIKTRGQQATLRCSPISGHTSVYWYQQALGLGLQFLLWYDEGEERNRGNFPPRFSGRQFPNYSSELNVNALELEDSALYLCASSLPGLRKNQPQHFGDGTRLSIL.

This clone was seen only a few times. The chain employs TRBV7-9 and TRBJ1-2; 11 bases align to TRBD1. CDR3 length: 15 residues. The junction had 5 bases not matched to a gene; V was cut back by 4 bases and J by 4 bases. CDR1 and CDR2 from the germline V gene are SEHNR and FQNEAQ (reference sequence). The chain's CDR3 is CASSSRDRGFYGYTF. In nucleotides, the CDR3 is TGTGCCAGCAGCTCCAGGGACAGGGGGTTCTATGGCTACACCTTC.

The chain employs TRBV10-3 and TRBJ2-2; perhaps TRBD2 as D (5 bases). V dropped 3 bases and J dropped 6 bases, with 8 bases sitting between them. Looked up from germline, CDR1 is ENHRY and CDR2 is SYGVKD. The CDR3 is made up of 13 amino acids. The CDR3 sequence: CAISEPGSGELFF. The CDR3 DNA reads TGTGCCATCAGTGAACCGGGGTCCGGGGAGCTGTTTTTT.

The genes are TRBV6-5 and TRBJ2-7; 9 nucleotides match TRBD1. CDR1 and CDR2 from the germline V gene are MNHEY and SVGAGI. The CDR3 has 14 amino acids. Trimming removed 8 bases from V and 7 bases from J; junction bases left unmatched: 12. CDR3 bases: TGTGCCAGCCGAGTCCTGGGACAGGGTAGAGAGCAGTACTTC. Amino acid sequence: CASRVLGQGREQYF.

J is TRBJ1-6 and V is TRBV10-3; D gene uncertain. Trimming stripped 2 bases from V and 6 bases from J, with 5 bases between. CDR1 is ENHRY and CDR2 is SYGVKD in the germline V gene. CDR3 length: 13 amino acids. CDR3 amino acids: CAISEKANSPLHF. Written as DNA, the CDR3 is TGTGCCATCAGTGAGAAGGCTAATTCACCCCTCCACTTT.

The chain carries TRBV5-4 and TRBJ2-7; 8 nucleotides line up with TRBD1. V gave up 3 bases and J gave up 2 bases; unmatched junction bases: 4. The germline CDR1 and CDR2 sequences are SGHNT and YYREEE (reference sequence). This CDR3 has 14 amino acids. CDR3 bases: TGTGCCAGCAGCTACATGGACAGGGCCTACGAGCAGTACTTC. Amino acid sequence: CASSYMDRAYEQYF. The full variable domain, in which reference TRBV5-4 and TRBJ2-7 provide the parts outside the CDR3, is ETGVTQSPTHLIKTRGQQVTLRCSSQSGHNTVSWYQQALGQGPQFIFQYYREEENGRGNFPPRFSGLQFPNYSSELNVNALELDDSALYLCASSYMDRAYEQYFGPGTRLTVT.

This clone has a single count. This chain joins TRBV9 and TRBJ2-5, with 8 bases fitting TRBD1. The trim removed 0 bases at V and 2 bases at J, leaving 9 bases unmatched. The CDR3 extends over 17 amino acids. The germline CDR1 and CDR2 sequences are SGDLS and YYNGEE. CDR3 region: CASSVAQGRQGQETQYF. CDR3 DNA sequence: TGTGCCAGCAGCGTAGCCCAGGGGAGACAGGGGCAAGAGACCCAGTACTTC.